The rows below give T cell receptor beta chains drawn from one sample of a study of vaccination and CD4 T cells after COVID-19. TCRdb analysed the PCR reads with MiXCR anew, one entry per CDR3 protein. The data contain 11,000 to 15,000 distinct CDR3 sequences, around a third of them singletons. These receptors have no known antigen. Sequencing used CD4+ T cells from blood, cultured in vitro, obtained after SARS-CoV-2 vaccination. The receptors originated from a human donor who had recovered from COVID-19. CDR3s include the opening cysteine and the closing phenylalanine or tryptophan. The D gene is left open where the match is weak. Some rows have no size entry. The others give once, few or many, or a class for an expanded clone.

J gene: TRBJ1-3
clone size: NA
D gene: NA
V gene: TRBV7-9
CDR3 protein: CARGGARNTIYF
CDR3 DNA: TGTGCCCGGGGGGGGGCCCGAAACACCATATATTTT

J gene: TRBJ2-3
clone size: few
D gene: TRBD2
V gene: TRBV20-1
CDR3 protein: CSATQTSGNTDTQYF
CDR3 DNA: TGCAGTGCTACCCAGACTAGCGGGAACACAGATACGCAGTATTTT

J gene: TRBJ1-3
clone size: NA
D gene: NA
V gene: TRBV5-1
CDR3 protein: CASRKDRSSGNTIYF
CDR3 DNA: TGCGCCAGCAGAAAAGACAGAAGCTCTGGAAACACCATATATTTT

J gene: TRBJ2-7
clone size: few
D gene: NA
V gene: TRBV19
CDR3 protein: CASSRPGSYEQYF
CDR3 DNA: TGTGCCAGTAGTCGGCCGGGCAGCTACGAGCAGTACTTC

J gene: TRBJ1-4
clone size: NA
D gene: NA
V gene: TRBV6-5
CDR3 protein: CASSSDRGEKLFF
CDR3 DNA: TGTGCCAGCAGTTCGGACAGAGGTGAAAAACTGTTTTTT

J gene: TRBJ1-1
clone size: few
D gene: NA
V gene: TRBV25-1
CDR3 protein: CASSERGLNTEAFF
CDR3 DNA: TGTGCCAGCAGTGAACGGGGATTGAACACTGAAGCTTTCTTT

J gene: TRBJ2-3
clone size: few
D gene: NA
V gene: TRBV20-1
CDR3 protein: CSADNDREATQYF
CDR3 DNA: TGCAGTGCTGACAACGACCGGGAAGCTACGCAGTATTTT

J gene: TRBJ1-5
clone size: NA
D gene: NA
V gene: TRBV5-4
CDR3 protein: CASSFGGVSNQPQHF
CDR3 DNA: TGTGCCAGCAGCTTCGGGGGCGTTAGCAATCAGCCCCAGCATTTT

J gene: TRBJ2-1
clone size: NA
D gene: NA
V gene: TRBV20-1
CDR3 protein: CSARTSRYPYNSYNEQFF
CDR3 DNA: TGCAGTGCTAGAACATCACGTTACCCCTATAACTCCTACAATGAGCAGTTCTTC

J gene: TRBJ1-1
clone size: medium-sized
D gene: NA
V gene: TRBV20-1
CDR3 protein: CSASAGIGVEAFF
CDR3 DNA: TGCAGTGCTAGTGCCGGGATCGGGGTTGAAGCTTTCTTT

J gene: TRBJ1-5
clone size: NA
D gene: NA
V gene: TRBV6-1
CDR3 protein: CASRQGGALNQPQHF
CDR3 DNA: TGTGCCAGCAGACAAGGTGGGGCCCTCAATCAGCCCCAGCATTTT

J gene: TRBJ1-5
clone size: NA
D gene: TRBD1
V gene: TRBV18
CDR3 protein: CASSPAPGQAVLPQHF
CDR3 DNA: TGTGCCAGCTCACCGGCACCCGGACAGGCCGTTTTGCCCCAGCATTTT

J gene: TRBJ2-3
clone size: NA
D gene: TRBD2
V gene: TRBV6-2/TRBV6-3
CDR3 protein: CASRRNLAGGTDTQYF
CDR3 DNA: TGTGCCAGCAGACGAAATCTAGCGGGAGGGACAGATACGCAGTATTTT

J gene: TRBJ2-7
clone size: few
D gene: TRBD2
V gene: TRBV10-3
CDR3 protein: CAVNGESGKFYEQYF
CDR3 DNA: TGTGCCGTCAACGGCGAGAGCGGGAAGTTCTACGAGCAGTACTTC

J gene: TRBJ1-2
clone size: NA
D gene: NA
V gene: TRBV19
CDR3 protein: CASTISAPEVDYGYTF
CDR3 DNA: TGTGCCAGTACCATTTCAGCTCCCGAGGTGGACTATGGCTACACCTTC

J gene: TRBJ1-2
clone size: NA
D gene: NA
V gene: TRBV5-1
CDR3 protein: CASSPGSSGYTF
CDR3 DNA: TGCGCCAGCAGCCCTGGGAGTTCTGGGTACACCTTC

J gene: TRBJ2-7
clone size: NA
D gene: TRBD2
V gene: TRBV7-2
CDR3 protein: CASSDRGLAVSSYEQYF
CDR3 DNA: TGTGCCAGCAGCGACCGGGGACTAGCGGTAAGCTCCTACGAGCAGTACTTC

J gene: TRBJ1-1
clone size: NA
D gene: NA
V gene: TRBV29-1
CDR3 protein: CSGGSVNTEAFF
CDR3 DNA: TGCAGCGGCGGCTCAGTGAACACTGAAGCTTTCTTT

J gene: TRBJ2-1
clone size: NA
D gene: TRBD1
V gene: TRBV5-4
CDR3 protein: CASSRTGGAGPSYNEQFF
CDR3 DNA: TGTGCCAGCAGCCGGACAGGGGGAGCGGGACCCTCCTACAATGAGCAGTTCTTC

J gene: TRBJ1-2
clone size: few
D gene: NA
V gene: TRBV6-1
CDR3 protein: CACWHAKVYGYTF
CDR3 DNA: TGTGCCTGTTGGCACGCGAAAGTCTATGGCTACACCTTC

J gene: TRBJ2-7
clone size: few
D gene: TRBD1
V gene: TRBV28
CDR3 protein: CASDGPRNRGVGEQYF
CDR3 DNA: TGTGCCAGCGACGGCCCCCGGAACAGGGGGGTGGGGGAGCAGTACTTC

J gene: TRBJ1-1
clone size: NA
D gene: NA
V gene: TRBV7-9
CDR3 protein: CASSLTSRGNTEAFF
CDR3 DNA: TGTGCCAGCAGCTTAACTTCCCGGGGCAACACTGAAGCTTTCTTT

J gene: TRBJ2-1
clone size: NA
D gene: NA
V gene: TRBV6-2/TRBV6-3
CDR3 protein: CASSYGYNEQFF
CDR3 DNA: TGTGCCAGCAGTTACGGATACAATGAGCAGTTCTTC

J gene: TRBJ2-3
clone size: few
D gene: TRBD2
V gene: TRBV6-2/TRBV6-3
CDR3 protein: CASRQRGGRVTDTQYF
CDR3 DNA: TGTGCCAGCAGACAGCGGGGCGGGAGAGTCACAGATACGCAGTATTTT

J gene: TRBJ1-6
clone size: few
D gene: NA
V gene: TRBV7-9
CDR3 protein: CASSIANSPLHF
CDR3 DNA: TGTGCCAGCAGCATAGCCAATTCACCCCTCCACTTT

J gene: TRBJ2-7
clone size: NA
D gene: TRBD2
V gene: TRBV7-2
CDR3 protein: CASSLVALAEISYEQYF
CDR3 DNA: TGTGCCAGCAGCTTAGTAGCGCTAGCGGAGATTTCCTACGAGCAGTACTTC

J gene: TRBJ1-5
clone size: few
D gene: TRBD1
V gene: TRBV2
CDR3 protein: CASSWTGIGQPQHF
CDR3 DNA: TGTGCCAGCAGTTGGACAGGGATCGGTCAGCCCCAGCATTTT

J gene: TRBJ1-2
clone size: once
D gene: NA
V gene: TRBV4-1
CDR3 protein: CASSQDFRVTNYGYTF
CDR3 DNA: TGCGCCAGCAGCCAAGATTTCAGGGTCACTAACTATGGCTACACCTTC

J gene: TRBJ2-1
clone size: NA
D gene: TRBD1
V gene: TRBV28
CDR3 protein: CASSSPGTGSYNEQFF
CDR3 DNA: TGTGCCAGCAGTTCCCCCGGGACAGGCTCCTACAATGAGCAGTTCTTC

J gene: TRBJ1-1
clone size: few
D gene: TRBD1
V gene: TRBV28
CDR3 protein: CASSFSGGQGAVNTEAFF
CDR3 DNA: TGTGCCAGCAGTTTTTCGGGGGGACAGGGGGCCGTAAACACTGAAGCTTTCTTT

J gene: TRBJ2-5
clone size: NA
D gene: NA
V gene: TRBV7-2
CDR3 protein: CASSFESRETQYF
CDR3 DNA: TGTGCCAGCAGCTTTGAGAGCCGGGAGACCCAGTACTTC

J gene: TRBJ2-7
clone size: NA
D gene: TRBD1
V gene: TRBV6-1
CDR3 protein: CASSQGTGGSYEQYF
CDR3 DNA: TGTGCCAGCAGTCAGGGGACAGGGGGCTCCTACGAGCAGTACTTC

J gene: TRBJ1-1
clone size: NA
D gene: TRBD1
V gene: TRBV7-2
CDR3 protein: CASSSRTGHRMNTEAFF
CDR3 DNA: TGTGCCAGCAGCTCCCGGACAGGCCACCGTATGAACACTGAAGCTTTCTTT

J gene: TRBJ1-5
clone size: NA
D gene: TRBD1
V gene: TRBV24-1
CDR3 protein: CATGHRGPNQPQHF
CDR3 DNA: TGTGCCACGGGACACAGGGGCCCTAATCAGCCCCAGCATTTT

J gene: TRBJ1-5
clone size: NA
D gene: TRBD1
V gene: TRBV7-2
CDR3 protein: CASSLAGQGGIQPQHF
CDR3 DNA: TGTGCCAGCAGCTTAGCCGGACAGGGAGGGATTCAGCCCCAGCATTTT

J gene: TRBJ2-6
clone size: few
D gene: TRBD1
V gene: TRBV20-1
CDR3 protein: CSARTGKSSGANVLTF
CDR3 DNA: TGCAGTGCTAGGACAGGGAAAAGCTCTGGGGCCAACGTCCTGACTTTC

J gene: TRBJ2-5
clone size: few
D gene: NA
V gene: TRBV27
CDR3 protein: CASSFPSETQYF
CDR3 DNA: TGTGCCAGCAGTTTCCCCTCAGAGACCCAGTACTTC

J gene: TRBJ2-7
clone size: NA
D gene: NA
V gene: TRBV12-3/TRBV12-4
CDR3 protein: CASGAGGYSYEQYF
CDR3 DNA: TGTGCCAGCGGTGCTGGGGGCTATTCCTACGAGCAGTACTTC

J gene: TRBJ1-2
clone size: medium-sized
D gene: TRBD1
V gene: TRBV6-2/TRBV6-3
CDR3 protein: CASSYQGTASRTF
CDR3 DNA: TGTGCCAGCAGTTACCAAGGGACAGCCTCTCGCACCTTC

J gene: TRBJ2-2
clone size: NA
D gene: NA
V gene: TRBV4-1
CDR3 protein: CASSRGPPAGELFF
CDR3 DNA: TGCGCCAGCAGCCGGGGACCACCTGCCGGGGAGCTGTTTTTT

J gene: TRBJ2-1
clone size: NA
D gene: TRBD1
V gene: TRBV7-9
CDR3 protein: CASRASPGQGYNEQFF
CDR3 DNA: TGTGCCAGCAGAGCCTCTCCGGGACAGGGCTACAATGAGCAGTTCTTC

J gene: TRBJ1-1
clone size: NA
D gene: NA
V gene: TRBV30
CDR3 protein: CAWRGQLNTEAFF
CDR3 DNA: TGTGCCTGGAGGGGGCAGTTGAACACTGAAGCTTTCTTT

J gene: TRBJ1-2
clone size: NA
D gene: NA
V gene: TRBV28
CDR3 protein: CASSFAGARGYTF
CDR3 DNA: TGTGCCAGCAGTTTTGCGGGGGCGCGGGGCTACACCTTC